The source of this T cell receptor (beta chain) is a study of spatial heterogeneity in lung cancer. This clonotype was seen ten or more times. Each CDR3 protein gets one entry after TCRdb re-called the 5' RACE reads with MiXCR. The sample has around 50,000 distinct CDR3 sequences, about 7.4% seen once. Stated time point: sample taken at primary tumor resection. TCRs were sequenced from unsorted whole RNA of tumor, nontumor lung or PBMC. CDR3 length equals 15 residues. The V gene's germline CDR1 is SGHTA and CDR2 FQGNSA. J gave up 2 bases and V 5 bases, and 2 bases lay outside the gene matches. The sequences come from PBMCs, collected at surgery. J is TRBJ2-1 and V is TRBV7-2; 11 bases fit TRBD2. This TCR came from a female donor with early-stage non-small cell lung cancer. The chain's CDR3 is CASSVSGGAYNEQFF. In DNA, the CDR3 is TGTGCCAGCAGCGTTAGCGGGGGGGCCTACAATGAGCAGTTCTTC.